These 26 T cell receptor beta chains share one sample of origin, sequenced in a study of PD-L1 blockade in urothelial cancer. Here immunoSEQ multiplex PCR was the method, and the copy in TCRdb shows in-frame clones only, minus some. The sample lists about 52,000 clones, around 75% occurring once. This sample's time point: pretreatment peripheral blood. The specimen was PBMCs, collected around atezolizumab (anti-PD-L1) treatment. The receptor set was obtained from an older man with urothelial cancer.

The rearrangement links TRBV29-1 to TRBJ1-1; a weak D match, TRBD1 (5 bases). The CDR3 loop spans 14 amino acids. Trimming shortened V by 3 bases and J by 5 bases, and 16 bases separated the two germline ends. Germline V gene data show CDR1 as SQVTM and CDR2 as ANQGSEA. The CDR3 nucleotides read TGCAGCGTTGAGGGGCGGGAAAGAGGGACTGAAGCTTTCTTT. Its protein is CSVEGRERGTEAFF.

This clone came up once. The genes are TRBV5-5 and TRBJ2-1; 8 nucleotides match TRBD1. With V trimmed by 4 bases and J by 2 bases, 5 bases remained unmatched. CDR3 length: 15 residues. CDR1 SGHKS and CDR2 YYEKEE come from the germline V gene (reference sequence). This CDR3 reads CASSDRDRTYNEQFF. CDR3 sequence (DNA): TGTGCCAGCAGCGACCGGGACAGGACCTACAATGAGCAGTTCTTC.

This chain uses TRBV5-1 with TRBJ1-2; a possible D gene is TRBD1 (5 bases). V was cut by 1 base and J by 0 bases, with 7 bases left in between. Germline V lookup: CDR1 SGHRS, CDR2 YFSETQ. The length of the CDR3 is 14 residues. The CDR3 reads CASSLTGANYGYTF. Written as DNA, the CDR3 is TGCGCCAGCAGCTTGACAGGAGCTAACTATGGCTACACCTTC. Using reference TRBV5-1 and TRBJ1-2 for the parts outside the CDR3, the full variable domain is KAGVTQTPRYLIKTRGQQVTLSCSPISGHRSVSWYQQTPGQGLQFLFEYFSETQRNKGNFPGRFSGRQFSNSRSEMNVSTLELGDSALYLCASSLTGANYGYTFGSGTRLTVV.

V usage is TRBV13 and J usage is TRBJ1-2; 8 bases match TRBD1. This CDR3 contains 16 residues. In germline, CDR1 is PRHDT, CDR2 FYEKMQ (reference sequence). Trimming removed 3 bases from V and 5 bases from J; junction bases left unmatched: 11. The DNA of the CDR3 is TGTGCCAGCAGCTTGTTGGGGCCAGGGGGCTATTATGGCTACACCTTC. It yields the protein CASSLLGPGGYYGYTF.

V usage is TRBV19 and J usage is TRBJ1-2; the D gene is possibly TRBD1 (6 bases). The germline V gene encodes CDR1 LNHDA and CDR2 SQIVND (reference sequence). This CDR3 contains 16 residues. V lost 6 bases and J 3 bases, leaving 20 bases between the germline ends. CDR3 loop: CASRPLQGMMDYGYTF. The CDR3 DNA reads as TGTGCCAGTAGACCACTGCAGGGGATGATGGACTATGGCTACACCTTC.

The V call is TRBV19, the J call TRBJ1-5, with a weak D call TRBD1 (6 bases). This CDR3 spans 16 amino acids. Between the trimmed V and J ends, which lost 7 bases and 2 bases, there was a span of 18 bases. Germline CDR1 reads LNHDA; CDR2 reads SQIVND (reference sequence). The CDR3 coding sequence is TGTGCCAGTACTCTATCAGGGGTTAGGGGCAATCAGCCCCAGCATTTT. This gives the protein CASTLSGVRGNQPQHF.

The J gene is TRBJ2-5, the V gene TRBV6-5, with D hard to call. The V end was cut by 6 bases, the J end by 5 bases, with 10 bases between. CDR1 is MNHEY, CDR2 SVGAGI, per germline. This CDR3 has 12 residues. The chain's CDR3 is CASSPTRETQYF. The CDR3 DNA is TGTGCCAGCAGCCCGACTCGGGAGACCCAGTACTTC.

J is TRBJ1-1 and V is TRBV5-1; D is ambiguous. The CDR3 totals 15 residues. V lost 0 bases and J lost 4, with 13 bases in between. The germline V gene encodes CDR1 SGHRS and CDR2 YFSETQ. The CDR3, as DNA: TGCGCCAGCAGCTTGGAACCACGGTCTGGCACTGAAGCTTTCTTT. Encoded protein: CASSLEPRSGTEAFF.

This chain joins TRBV19 and TRBJ1-5; 11 bases align to TRBD1. J lost 7 bases, V lost 5 bases, and 13 bases had no gene match. This CDR3 is 17 amino acids long. Germline-derived CDR1 and CDR2 are LNHDA and SQIVND (reference sequence). Written as DNA, the CDR3 is TGTGCCAGTAGTGGGCTAGGTTGGGGACAGGGGGAACAGCCCCAGCATTTT. Translating gives CASSGLGWGQGEQPQHF. Full variable domain (outside the CDR3, taken from reference TRBV19 and TRBJ1-5): DGGITQSPKYLFRKEGQNVTLSCEQNLNHDAMYWYRQDPGQGLRLIYYSQIVNDFQKGDIAEGYSVSREKKESFPLTVTSAQKNPTAFYLCASSGLGWGQGEQPQHFGDGTRLSIL.

The genes are TRBV10-3 and TRBJ2-5; 8 positions agree with TRBD2. The V and J ends lost 10 bases and 4 bases, in that order; junction bases with no gene match: 17. The CDR3 length is 16 residues. The germline V gene has CDR1 ENHRY and CDR2 SYGVKD. The CDR3 region has the DNA TGTGCCACAGGTTCCGGGGCCAGCGGGAGTCGAGAGACCCAGTACTTC. It encodes CATGSGASGSRETQYF.

This clone was picked up many times. The genes are TRBV7-8 and TRBJ2-5; D might be TRBD1 (5 bases). V lost 5 bases and J 1 base, leaving 11 bases between the germline ends. The CDR3 has 14 residues. Germline V gene lookup returns CDR1 SGHVS and CDR2 FQNEAQ. The chain's CDR3 is CASSPTEGQETQYF. CDR3 DNA: TGTGCCAGCAGCCCGACAGAAGGCCAAGAGACCCAGTACTTC.

V usage is TRBV6-4 and J usage is TRBJ1-4; 8 nucleotides align to TRBD1. Germline CDR1 is MRHNA and CDR2 is SNTAGT. The J segment lost 5 bases and the V segment lost 4 bases, leaving 9 bases of the junction unmatched. The CDR3 loop spans 16 amino acids. This CDR3 reads CASSAAGTGVNEKLFF. The CDR3 region has the DNA TGTGCCAGCAGTGCCGCCGGGACAGGAGTAAATGAAAAACTGTTTTTT.

The gene calls are TRBV19 and TRBJ2-1; D not resolved. Per germline, CDR1 LNHDA and CDR2 SQIVND (reference sequence). V lost 7 bases and J 1 base, leaving 11 bases between the germline ends. This CDR3 contains 14 residues. The CDR3 coding sequence is TGTGCCAGTACGCGGTCTAGTTCCTACAATGAGCAGTTCTTC. This translates into CASTRSSSYNEQFF.

The J gene is TRBJ1-2, the V gene TRBV18, with 7 positions matching TRBD1. J was trimmed by 8 bases and V by 2 bases; bases with no gene match: 5. The CDR3 runs to 13 residues. Germline V gives CDR1 KGHSH, CDR2 LQKENI. As DNA, the CDR3 is TGTGCCAGCTCACCAGAACAGGGGTACGGCTACACCTTC. It specifies CASSPEQGYGYTF. Based on the CDR3 plus reference TRBV18 and TRBJ1-2, the full variable domain is NAGVMQNPRHLVRRRGQEARLRCSPMKGHSHVYWYRQLPEEGLKFMVYLQKENIIDESGMPKERFSAEFPKEGPSILRIQQVVRGDSAAYFCASSPEQGYGYTFGSGTRLTVV.

Only a few counts were recorded for this clone. The chain is built from TRBV3-1 (or the pseudogene TRBV3-2) and TRBJ1-1; D call uncertain. Trimming cost V 7 bases and J 10 bases, with 7 bases left between them. Germline V gene sequence: CDR1 LGHDT, CDR2 YNNKEL (reference sequence). This CDR3 contains 9 residues. The CDR3 spells CASKHAAFF. DNA of the CDR3: TGTGCCAGCAAGCACGCAGCTTTCTTT.

The genes are TRBV5-3 and TRBJ2-5; weak D call: TRBD1 (6 bases). TRBV5-3 is designated an ORF whose function remains uncertain. The CDR3 spans 11 residues. V lost 2 bases and J lost 13, with 12 bases in between. CDR3 loop: CARSFRGLGYF. CDR3 nucleotides: TGTGCCAGAAGCTTTAGGGGGTTGGGGTACTTC.

The chain is built from TRBV9 and TRBJ1-5; no definite D call. The V gene lost 1 base and the J gene lost 5 bases, with 13 bases spanning the gap. Germline V gives CDR1 SGDLS, CDR2 YYNGEE. This CDR3 has 15 residues. The CDR3 loop reads CASSVSDTDDQPQHF. As DNA, the CDR3 is TGTGCCAGCAGCGTATCAGACACGGATGATCAGCCCCAGCATTTT.

The chain links TRBV6-5 to TRBJ1-5; D gene uncertain. Trimming stripped 0 bases from V and 4 bases from J, with 7 bases between. Germline CDR1 is MNHEY and CDR2 is SVGAGI. The CDR3 has 14 residues. CDR3 region: CASSYSSSNQPQHF. The CDR3 DNA reads as TGTGCCAGCAGTTACTCGTCTAGTAATCAGCCCCAGCATTTT.

V and J are TRBV9 and TRBJ2-7, with D tentatively TRBD1 (7 bases). Trimming pared 4 bases from V and 3 bases from J, leaving 17 bases between. This CDR3 has 15 residues. CDR1 and CDR2 (germline): SGDLS, YYNGEE. CDR3: CASSPSGGRRYEQYF. The CDR3 nucleotides read TGTGCCAGCAGCCCTTCAGGGGGGCGCCGCTACGAGCAGTACTTC.

The V and J genes are TRBV5-1 and TRBJ2-5, with TRBD1 as a possible D gene (6 bases). The CDR3 sequence is 15 residues long. Germline assignment: CDR1 SGHRS and CDR2 YFSETQ. The V end was cut by 1 base, the J end by 5 bases, with 15 bases between. CDR3 DNA sequence: TGCGCCAGCAGCTTGCTGGGGGCCTGGGAGGAGACCCAGTACTTC. This gives the protein CASSLLGAWEETQYF.

V and J are TRBV5-7 and TRBJ1-4; D might be TRBD1 (6 bases). TRBV5-7 is an ORF, and what it does is uncertain. This CDR3 contains 18 residues. Between the trimmed V and J ends, which lost 1 base and 5 bases, there was a span of 21 bases. CDR3 bases: TGTGCCAGCAGCTTGTATGAGGGGGAACAGGGACGAAATGAAAAACTGTTTTTT. Translating it yields CASSLYEGEQGRNEKLFF.

The J gene is TRBJ2-7, the V gene TRBV7-9; TRBD1 matches at 7 bases. Germline CDR1 and CDR2: SEHNR and FQNEAQ (reference sequence). This CDR3 is 14 amino acids long. The J segment lost 0 bases and the V segment lost 4 bases, leaving 3 bases of the junction unmatched. DNA of the CDR3: TGTGCCAGCAGCTCGGGACAGAGCTCCTACGAGCAGTACTTC. Translation: CASSSGQSSYEQYF.

This sequence joins TRBV7-8 and TRBJ1-1; D is uncertain. Germline-derived CDR1 and CDR2 are SGHVS and FQNEAQ. This CDR3 contains 13 residues. The V end lost 3 bases, the J end lost 0 bases, and 5 bases lay between the germline ends. The CDR3 is CASSFRMNTEAFF. DNA of the CDR3: TGTGCCAGCAGCTTTCGTATGAACACTGAAGCTTTCTTT.

The chain uses TRBV7-8 and TRBJ1-1, with 9 bases that match TRBD1. The CDR3 consists of 14 residues. CDR1 is SGHVS, CDR2 FQNEAQ, per germline. Trimming removed 4 bases from V and 3 bases from J; junction bases left unmatched: 3. The CDR3 DNA follows: TGTGCCAGCAGCTCGGGACAGGGACACACTGAAGCTTTCTTT. As protein: CASSSGQGHTEAFF.

The V and J genes are TRBV19 and TRBJ1-5; tentative D call: TRBD1 (6 bases). The V end lost 4 bases, the J end lost 0 bases, and 13 bases lay between the germline ends. The CDR3 sequence is 16 residues long. Germline CDR1 reads LNHDA; CDR2 reads SQIVND (reference sequence). This chain's CDR3 is CASSTGGPYSNQPQHF. As DNA, the CDR3 is TGTGCCAGTAGTACGGGGGGGCCATATAGCAATCAGCCCCAGCATTTT.

This CDR3 is CASSQGKVRAFF. CDR3 bases: TGTGCCAGCAGCCAAGGCAAGGTGAGGGCTTTCTTT. V gene TRBV14 combines with J gene TRBJ1-1; D remains ambiguous. The germline V gene encodes CDR1 SGHDN and CDR2 FVKESK. CDR3 length equals 12 residues. Deletions cut 1 base from V and 11 bases from J, with 11 bases between.